This T cell receptor beta chain was observed in a study of control samples from healthy donors and cancer patients. The repertoire was sequenced with immunoSEQ multiplex PCR; TCRdb's copy has only in-frame clones and lacks some. The sample lists about 120,000 clones, 85% to 90% occurring once. The CDR3 sequence is 15 residues long. V trimming: 5 bases; J trimming: 6 bases; junction bases outside the gene matches: 10. Germline values: CDR1 SGHNT, CDR2 YENEEA. Source material: PBMCs. The rearrangement links TRBV11-3 to TRBJ1-2, with 9 bases fitting TRBD1. The receptor was isolated from a woman between 45 and 65 years old with colorectal cancer. CDR3 residues: CASSTRMDRGDGYTF. The CDR3 bases are TGTGCCAGCAGCACCCGAATGGACAGGGGTGATGGCTACACCTTC.